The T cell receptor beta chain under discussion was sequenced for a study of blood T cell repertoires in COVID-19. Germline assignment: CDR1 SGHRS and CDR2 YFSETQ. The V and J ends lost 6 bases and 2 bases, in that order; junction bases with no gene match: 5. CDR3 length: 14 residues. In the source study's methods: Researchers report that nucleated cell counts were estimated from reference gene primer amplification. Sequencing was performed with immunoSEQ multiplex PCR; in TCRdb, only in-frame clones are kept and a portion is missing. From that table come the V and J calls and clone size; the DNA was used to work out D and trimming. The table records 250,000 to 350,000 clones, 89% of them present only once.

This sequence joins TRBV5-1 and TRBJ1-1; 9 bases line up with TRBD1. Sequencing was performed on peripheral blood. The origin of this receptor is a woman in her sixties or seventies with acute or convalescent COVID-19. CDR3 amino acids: CASTGTGPNTEAFF. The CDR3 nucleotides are TGCGCCAGCACCGGGACAGGGCCCAACACTGAAGCTTTCTTT.